One sample yielded the 30 T cell receptor beta chains listed below, sequenced in a study of PD-L1 blockade in urothelial cancer. The method was immunoSEQ multiplex PCR; TCRdb's version includes in-frame clones alone and lacks a portion of them. The table has more than 65,000 clones, roughly 87% seen once. The sequences come from PBMCs, collected around atezolizumab (anti-PD-L1) treatment. These TCRs come from a woman aged 70-85 years with urothelial cancer.

The CDR3 spells CASSLLPPGGNNEQFF. The CDR3 nucleotides read TGCGCCAGCAGCTTGTTACCTCCAGGGGGTAACAATGAGCAGTTCTTC. The chain couples TRBV5-1 to TRBJ2-1; TRBD1 matches 7 bases. CDR1 and CDR2 (germline): SGHRS, YFSETQ. The CDR3 has 16 residues. The junction had 9 bases not matched to a gene; V was cut back by 1 base and J by 5 bases.

The chain joins TRBV5-4 to TRBJ2-3; 11 nucleotides line up with TRBD2. Germline-derived CDR1 and CDR2 are SGHNT and YYREEE (reference sequence). This CDR3 spans 16 amino acids. Trimming took 2 bases from V and 1 from J; bases not matched to a gene: 3. The CDR3, as DNA: TGTGCCAGCAGCTTTGGTAGCGGGGGGGGCACAGATACGCAGTATTTT. Protein: CASSFGSGGGTDTQYF.

The rearrangement uses TRBV10-2 and TRBJ1-1; D ambiguous. V was cut by 6 bases and J by 1 base, with 15 bases left in between. The length of the CDR3 is 15 residues. Germline CDR1 and CDR2: WSHSY and SAAADI. This CDR3 reads CASSALGWRNTEAFF. As DNA, the CDR3 is TGCGCCAGCAGCGCTCTCGGATGGAGGAACACTGAAGCTTTCTTT.

The V gene is TRBV6-4, the J gene TRBJ2-3; 7 bases line up with TRBD2. J was trimmed by 4 bases and V by 6 bases; bases with no gene match: 19. The CDR3 runs to 18 residues. CDR1 is MRHNA and CDR2 is SNTAGT in the germline V gene. Written as DNA, the CDR3 is TGTGCCAGCAGCGACGGTAAATCGAGACTAGCCCCTTCAGATACGCAGTATTTT. Amino acid sequence: CASSDGKSRLAPSDTQYF.

This rearrangement joins TRBV2 to TRBJ1-6, with 7 bases lining up with TRBD1. V lost 0 bases, J lost 5 bases, and 7 bases stayed unmatched. CDR3 length equals 17 residues. CDR1 and CDR2 (germline): SNHLY, FYNNEI. The CDR3 sequence: CASSEAAWTGNNSPLHF. For the CDR3, the DNA is TGTGCCAGCAGTGAAGCGGCCTGGACAGGCAATAATTCACCCCTCCACTTT.

This clone was seen just once. The CDR3 is CASSSGTSVQETQYF. CDR3 DNA: TGTGCCAGCAGCTCTGGGACTAGCGTTCAAGAGACCCAGTACTTC. The V gene is TRBV13, the J gene TRBJ2-5, with TRBD2 identical over 10 bases. The CDR3 totals 15 residues. CDR1 is PRHDT and CDR2 is FYEKMQ in the germline V gene (reference sequence). The trim removed 4 bases at V and 2 bases at J, leaving 4 bases unmatched. Full variable domain (outside the CDR3, taken from reference TRBV13 and TRBJ2-5): AAGVIQSPRHLIKEKRETATLKCYPIPRHDTVYWYQQGPGQDPQFLISFYEKMQSDKGSIPDRFSAQQFSDYHSELNMSSLELGDSALYFCASSSGTSVQETQYFGPGTRLLVL.

This clone was detected ten times or more. This chain uses TRBV6-1 with TRBJ1-1, with 7 bases that match TRBD1. Germline V gene sequence: CDR1 MNHNS, CDR2 SASEGT. This CDR3 has 14 amino acids. V lost 4 bases, J lost 2 bases, and 4 bases stayed unmatched. The CDR3, as DNA: TGTGCCAGCAGTGTAGAGGGGGCTAACACTGAAGCTTTCTTT. The encoded protein is CASSVEGANTEAFF.

V usage is TRBV5-1 and J usage is TRBJ1-2; D unclear. The CDR3 has 13 amino acids. From germline, CDR1 is SGHRS and CDR2 YFSETQ. Trimming left V 1 base short and J 8 bases short, with 12 bases between. The CDR3 sequence is CASSLTEGRGYTF. The CDR3, as DNA: TGCGCCAGCAGCTTGACGGAGGGTCGGGGCTACACCTTC.

This clone was counted a single time. The CDR3, as DNA: TGTGCCAGCAGCTTAGGCTTCCGGTTAGACAGGGAATATGGCTACACCTTC. Translating gives CASSLGFRLDREYGYTF. J is TRBJ1-2 and V is TRBV13, with TRBD1 identical over 7 bases. The germline gives CDR1 PRHDT, CDR2 FYEKMQ (reference sequence). Trimming at V came to 0 bases and at J to 5 bases, leaving 12 bases not matched to a gene. The CDR3 loop spans 17 amino acids. Drawing the rest from reference TRBV13 and TRBJ1-2, the complete variable domain is AAGVIQSPRHLIKEKRETATLKCYPIPRHDTVYWYQQGPGQDPQFLISFYEKMQSDKGSIPDRFSAQQFSDYHSELNMSSLELGDSALYFCASSLGFRLDREYGYTFGSGTRLTVV.

The CDR3 sequence: CASSSPGPGGSGYTF. CDR3 sequence (DNA): TGTGCCAGCAGTTCACCCGGACCGGGCGGGTCTGGCTACACCTTC. This chain connects TRBV27 to TRBJ1-2; D is unclear. V was cut by 4 bases and J by 7 bases, with 19 bases left in between. The length of the CDR3 is 15 residues. Germline-derived CDR1 and CDR2 are MNHEY and SMNVEV (reference sequence).

As concerns this clone: The germline gene is not matched at one end of the junction; a read error may be the cause. The chain carries TRBV2 and TRBJ1-4; 9 bases line up with TRBD1. The CDR3 contains 15 residues. Germline V gene sequence: CDR1 SNHLY, CDR2 FYNNEI. The CDR3 reads CASREGQGPNEKLFF. DNA for the CDR3: TGTGCCAGCAGAGAAGGACAGGGGCCTAATGAAAAACTGTTTTTT.

V and J are TRBV4-1 and TRBJ2-5; D is possibly TRBD2 (7 bases). The V gene's germline CDR1 is MGHRA and CDR2 YSYEKL. The CDR3 spans 17 residues. V lost 5 bases and J 4 bases, leaving 23 bases between the germline ends. The CDR3 region is CASSTRGLGGGRETQYF. The DNA of the CDR3 is TGCGCCAGCAGCACACGGGGCTTAGGGGGGGGAAGAGAGACCCAGTACTTC.

The chain uses TRBV19 and TRBJ2-2; D is possibly TRBD2 (6 bases). CDR3 length: 14 amino acids. Germline values: CDR1 LNHDA, CDR2 SQIVND (reference sequence). V dropped 3 bases and J dropped 6 bases, with 11 bases sitting between them. CDR3 in DNA: TGTGCCAGTAGTATTTGGGGGGATGCCGGGGAGCTGTTTTTT. The encoded protein is CASSIWGDAGELFF.

The rearrangement uses TRBV19 and TRBJ1-2; TRBD1 agrees at 7 bases. This CDR3 region has 20 residues. Germline CDR1 LNHDA, CDR2 SQIVND (reference sequence). Trimming cost V 6 bases and J 6 bases; bases outside gene matches: 28. This chain's CDR3 is CASRGGTVKPYTPIGNGYTF. CDR3 coding DNA: TGTGCCAGTAGAGGCGGGACAGTTAAGCCGTACACACCGATAGGGAATGGCTACACCTTC.

In DNA, the CDR3 is TGTGCCAGCAGGAACTTAGACAGTCTCTACGAGCAGTACTTC. Translating gives CASRNLDSLYEQYF. This sequence joins TRBV27 and TRBJ2-7, with D tentatively TRBD1 (5 bases). V lost 6 bases to trimming and J lost 3 bases, with 15 bases between them. The CDR3 loop spans 14 amino acids. Looked up from germline, CDR1 is MNHEY and CDR2 is SMNVEV (reference sequence).

V and J are TRBV5-1 and TRBJ2-2; 9 bases agree with TRBD1. This CDR3 spans 16 amino acids. V shed 2 bases and J 4 bases; nucleotides not matched to a gene: 6. CDR1 SGHRS and CDR2 YFSETQ come from the germline V gene. As DNA, the CDR3 is TGCGCCAGCAGCTTAGTACCGGGACAGGGCACCGGGGAGCTGTTTTTT. Amino acids: CASSLVPGQGTGELFF. The whole variable domain, remainder taken from reference TRBV5-1 and TRBJ2-2, is KAGVTQTPRYLIKTRGQQVTLSCSPISGHRSVSWYQQTPGQGLQFLFEYFSETQRNKGNFPGRFSGRQFSNSRSEMNVSTLELGDSALYLCASSLVPGQGTGELFFGEGSRLTVL.

The chain employs TRBV19 and TRBJ1-1, with unresolved D. Germline V gene sequence: CDR1 LNHDA, CDR2 SQIVND (reference sequence). CDR3 length: 15 residues. Trimming removed 8 bases from V and 1 base from J, with 17 bases in between. CDR3 DNA: TGTGCCAGTGGTAAGGTAACACAGTGGAACACTGAAGCTTTCTTT. Its protein product is CASGKVTQWNTEAFF. Using reference TRBV19 and TRBJ1-1 for the parts outside the CDR3, the full variable domain is DGGITQSPKYLFRKEGQNVTLSCEQNLNHDAMYWYRQDPGQGLRLIYYSQIVNDFQKGDIAEGYSVSREKKESFPLTVTSAQKNPTAFYLCASGKVTQWNTEAFFGQGTRLTVV.

The gene calls are TRBV6-1 and TRBJ2-1, with TRBD2 as a possible D gene (6 bases). The V end lost 4 bases, the J end lost 10 bases, and 14 bases lay between the germline ends. This CDR3 has 13 residues. Germline assignment: CDR1 MNHNS and CDR2 SASEGT. CDR3 in DNA: TGTGCCAGCAGTGTTGCGGGGTTTAGGGAGCAGTTCTTC. Protein product: CASSVAGFREQFF.

This chain links TRBV5-1 with TRBJ2-2, with TRBD2 matching over 13 bases. The CDR3 spans 18 residues. Germline V gene sequence: CDR1 SGHRS, CDR2 YFSETQ. V shed 2 bases, J shed 8 bases, and the junction held 12 bases outside the gene matches. The DNA for the CDR3 is TGCGCCAGCAGCTTCGGACTAGCGGGAGAGTCGTTTGTTGGGGAGCTGTTTTTT. Translation: CASSFGLAGESFVGELFF.

On this clone: A read error may produce the germline difference seen at one junction end. The chain has TRBV6-1 and TRBJ1-1; TRBD1 matches 7 bases. The CDR3 contains 14 residues. In germline, CDR1 is MNHNS, CDR2 SASEGT. The CDR3 sequence: CASREGGAGTEAFF. For the CDR3, the DNA is TGTGCCAGCAGGGAAGGGGGCGCCGGCACTGAAGCTTTCTTT.

This clone was seen a single time. This rearrangement joins TRBV7-9 to TRBJ2-7; 7 nucleotides agree with TRBD1. The CDR3 contains 15 residues. From germline, CDR1 is SEHNR and CDR2 FQNEAQ (reference sequence). After removal of 4 bases from V and 2 bases from J, the junction contained 8 bases not matched to a gene. The CDR3, as DNA: TGTGCCAGCAGCTCAAAGGACAGGAAAGCCTACGAGCAGTACTTC. Translating it yields CASSSKDRKAYEQYF.

V and J are TRBV4-3 and TRBJ2-7; tentative D call: TRBD2 (5 bases). This CDR3 is built from 14 residues. Trimming took off 0 bases at V and 2 bases at J, with 8 bases between the two ends. The V gene's germline CDR1 is LGHNA and CDR2 YSLEER. CDR3 DNA: TGCGCCAGCAGCCAAGATCGGGGTACCTACGAGCAGTACTTC. Protein: CASSQDRGTYEQYF.

The rearrangement uses TRBV9 and TRBJ2-5, with 10 bases lining up with TRBD2. In germline, CDR1 is SGDLS, CDR2 YYNGEE. Trimming at V came to 3 bases and at J to 4 bases, leaving 12 bases not matched to a gene. The CDR3 is 17 amino acids. For the CDR3, the DNA is TGTGCCAGCAGCGAGCGCCCAGGGAGCGGGGGGGCAGAGACCCAGTACTTC. It translates to CASSERPGSGGAETQYF.

The chain carries TRBV7-7 and TRBJ1-2; D gene unclear. Trimming stripped 0 bases from V and 0 bases from J, with 11 bases between. Per germline, CDR1 SSHAT and CDR2 FNYEAQ (reference sequence). The CDR3 totals 16 residues. The CDR3: CASSLAGAATNYGYTF. The CDR3 region has the DNA TGTGCCAGCAGCTTAGCAGGAGCAGCTACTAACTATGGCTACACCTTC. The full variable domain, in which reference TRBV7-7 and TRBJ1-2 provide the parts outside the CDR3, is GAGVSQSPRYKVTKRGQDVTLRCDPISSHATLYWYQQALGQGPEFLTYFNYEAQPDKSGLPSDRFSAERPEGSISTLTIQRTEQRDSAMYRCASSLAGAATNYGYTFGSGTRLTVV.

The chain uses TRBV5-4 and TRBJ1-2; 10 bases map to TRBD1. The length of the CDR3 is 16 residues. In germline, CDR1 is SGHNT, CDR2 YYREEE (reference sequence). V dropped 0 bases and J dropped 4; count of bases not matched to a gene: 6. In nucleotides, the CDR3 is TGTGCCAGCAGCTTGGCGCTGGGACAGGGGTTCTATGGCTACACCTTC. Translating it yields CASSLALGQGFYGYTF.

This rearrangement joins TRBV29-1 to TRBJ2-1; 8 nucleotides agree with TRBD2. The CDR3 has 18 residues. Germline V gene sequence: CDR1 SQVTM, CDR2 ANQGSEA. The trim removed 0 bases at V and 0 bases at J, leaving 10 bases unmatched. The CDR3 sequence is CSVEEGAGGLPSYNEQFF. Here the CDR3 DNA reads TGCAGCGTTGAAGAGGGGGCGGGGGGCTTACCCTCCTACAATGAGCAGTTCTTC.

The gene calls are TRBV4-1 and TRBJ2-3; D may be TRBD1 (6 bases). The ends were cut back, 2 bases at V and 2 bases at J, with 17 bases in the middle. The germline gives CDR1 MGHRA, CDR2 YSYEKL. The CDR3 has 17 residues. CDR3 DNA: TGCGCCAGCAGCCAATACCACAGGGAATCCCTCACAGATACGCAGTATTTT. This encodes CASSQYHRESLTDTQYF.

The CDR3 sequence: CASSHSTLYTEAFF. Written as DNA, the CDR3 is TGTGCCAGCAGCCATAGTACCCTTTACACTGAAGCTTTCTTT. V usage is TRBV11-2 and J usage is TRBJ1-1, with D hard to call. Deletions cut 5 bases from V and 3 bases from J, with 13 bases between. This CDR3 spans 14 amino acids. The V gene's germline CDR1 is SGHAT and CDR2 FQNNGV.

The chain employs TRBV5-6 and TRBJ2-1; D remains ambiguous. This CDR3 comprises 12 residues. Trimming shortened V by 0 bases and J by 6 bases, and 4 bases separated the two germline ends. CDR1 is SGHDT and CDR2 is YYEEEE in the germline V gene. CDR3 protein: CASSLDGNEQFF. CDR3 bases: TGTGCCAGCAGCTTGGACGGCAATGAGCAGTTCTTC.

V and J are TRBV30 and TRBJ1-4, with 9 positions matching TRBD1. Germline-derived CDR1 and CDR2 are GTSNPN and SVGIG (reference sequence). The CDR3 has 13 amino acids. The junction had 3 bases not matched to a gene; V was cut back by 3 bases and J by 7 bases. The CDR3 DNA reads as TGTGCCTGGAGGACGGACAGGGGTGAAAAACTGTTTTTT. It encodes CAWRTDRGEKLFF.